The entry below describes one T cell receptor beta chain. Its antigen is unidentified. The sample comes from a study of siplizumab effects on memory and regulatory T cells. Study-level results: The naive T cell population seemed more diverse than memory cells and seemed a major contributor to the alloresponse. Of the proliferating CD4+ or CD8+ clones, roughly 75-97% lacked a naive or memory phenotype that could be assigned. Controls showed an average of roughly 30% Treg-derived mappable alloreactive CD4+ clones, while siplizumab showed nearly 70%. Sequences that were alloreactive and traceable to unstimulated CD4+ memory cells were significantly reduced by siplizumab.

Sequencing was performed with immunoSEQ multiplex PCR; in TCRdb, only in-frame clones are kept and a portion is missing. This repertoire shows 95,000 to 110,000 clones, about 94% found once; its top ten account for roughly 0.64%. The CDR3 has 14 amino acids. The junction had 4 bases not matched to a gene; V was cut back by 6 bases and J by 3 bases. Germline lookup yields CDR1 MDHEN and CDR2 SYDVKM. This receptor was taken from a human donor in good health. The sample consisted of Tregs sorted from blood. The genes are TRBV28 and TRBJ2-7, with 11 positions matching TRBD1. The CDR3 nucleotides read TGTGCCAGCAGCGGGACAGGGGGTTACTACGAGCAGTACTTC. Translated, it gives CASSGTGGYYEQYF.